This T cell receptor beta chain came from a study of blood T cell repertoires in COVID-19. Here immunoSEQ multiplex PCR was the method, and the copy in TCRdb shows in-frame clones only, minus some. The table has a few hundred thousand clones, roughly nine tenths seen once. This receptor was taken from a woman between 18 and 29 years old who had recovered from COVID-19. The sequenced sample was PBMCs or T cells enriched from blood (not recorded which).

CDR3 sequence (DNA): TGCGCCAGCATGATTAGCGGGGGGTACGAGCAGTACTTC. Translated, it gives CASMISGGYEQYF. This sequence joins TRBV10-2 and TRBJ2-7, with 10 bases fitting TRBD2. The length of the CDR3 is 13 residues. The germline CDR1 and CDR2 sequences are WSHSY and SAAADI. V was pared by 7 bases and J by 4 bases, with 4 bases of the junction left unmatched.